These 29 T cell receptor beta chains came from one sample sequenced in a study of blood T cell repertoires in COVID-19 (dated by TCRdb to about 2020). To prepare the library, the immunoSEQ multiplex PCR assay was applied. Drawn from immuneACCESS, this table holds only the in-frame rearrangements with V and J called that TCRdb kept. Clones are partly lost; checked studies trace under half to an unresolved V gene and leave the rest unexplained. Across this sample there are under 300,000 clones, with 82% seen only once. The top ten hold 4% to 6% of the sample. Material: peripheral blood. The receptors derive from a woman at least 80 years old with active or convalescent COVID-19.

The chain links TRBV7-8 to TRBJ2-5, with D possibly TRBD2 on 6 matching bases. Trimming took off 8 bases at V and 0 bases at J, with 19 bases between the two ends. There are 16 residues in the CDR3. The germline gives CDR1 SGHVS, CDR2 FQNEAQ. CDR3 in DNA: TGTGCCAGCCTCTCCCCCATAGCGGCGTACCAAGAGACCCAGTACTTC. Protein sequence: CASLSPIAAYQETQYF. Looking up the rest from reference TRBV7-8 and TRBJ2-5 gives the full variable domain: GAGVSQSPRYKVAKRGQDVALRCDPISGHVSLFWYQQALGQGPEFLTYFQNEAQLDKSGLPSDRFFAERPEGSVSTLKIQRTQQEDSAVYLCASLSPIAAYQETQYFGPGTRLLVL.

V and J are TRBV3-1 (or the pseudogene TRBV3-2) and TRBJ1-4; no clear D gene. Germline V lookup: CDR1 LGHDT, CDR2 YNNKEL (reference sequence). The ends were cut back, 4 bases at V and 8 bases at J, with 20 bases in the middle. The CDR3 runs to 16 residues. Written as DNA, the CDR3 is TGTGCCAGCAGCCCCACGCCAGCGGGCGGAGGGGAAAAACTGTTTTTT. Protein sequence: CASSPTPAGGGEKLFF.

The chain has TRBV19 and TRBJ1-6, with a tentative D call TRBD1 (6 bases). CDR3 length: 14 residues. V was shortened by 3 bases and J by 6 bases, with 9 bases between the two germline ends. Looked up from germline, CDR1 is LNHDA and CDR2 is SQIVND (reference sequence). The CDR3 here is CASSIDRINSPLHF. The CDR3 nucleotides are TGTGCCAGTAGTATCGACAGGATTAATTCACCCCTCCACTTT.

A single count supports this clone. The rearrangement uses TRBV7-9 and TRBJ2-1; D may be TRBD2 (6 bases). Germline-derived CDR1 and CDR2 are SEHNR and FQNEAQ (reference sequence). V was shortened by 6 bases and J by 5 bases, with 20 bases between the two germline ends. The CDR3 extends over 16 amino acids. The CDR3, as DNA: TGTGCCAGCAGGCCTTCTGATACTGGCGGGAACAATGAGCAGTTCTTC. It translates to CASRPSDTGGNNEQFF.

The chain recombines TRBV15 with TRBJ1-2, with D possibly matching TRBD1 (6 bases). The germline V and J ends were trimmed by 0 bases and 8 bases, with 22 bases remaining between them. Germline-derived CDR1 and CDR2 are LNHNV and YYDKDF (reference sequence). This CDR3 contains 17 residues. CDR3 in amino acids: CATSRDGRTGKDFGYTF. CDR3 nucleotide sequence: TGTGCCACCAGCAGAGATGGTCGTACAGGGAAGGATTTCGGCTACACCTTC.

The rearrangement uses TRBV11-2 and TRBJ2-1; D gene uncertain. The germline V and J ends were trimmed by 2 bases and 0 bases, with 11 bases remaining between them. Germline assignment: CDR1 SGHAT and CDR2 FQNNGV. The CDR3 has 16 amino acids. The CDR3 region has the DNA TGTGCCAGCAGCTTAAGTGCGGATAACTCCTACAATGAGCAGTTCTTC. It is translated as CASSLSADNSYNEQFF.

The chain carries TRBV7-9 and TRBJ2-1; D remains ambiguous. The CDR3 has 15 amino acids. Germline CDR1 and CDR2: SEHNR and FQNEAQ (reference sequence). Trimming took off 4 bases at V and 5 bases at J, with 15 bases between the two ends. The CDR3 reads CASSSPRSANNEQFF. The CDR3 region has the DNA TGTGCCAGCAGCTCCCCCCGGTCAGCGAACAATGAGCAGTTCTTC.

This rearrangement joins TRBV2 to TRBJ2-5; perhaps TRBD1 as D (5 bases). The CDR3 spans 15 residues. Germline CDR1 reads SNHLY; CDR2 reads FYNNEI. V dropped 7 bases and J dropped 2 bases, with 17 bases sitting between them. The CDR3 spells CASIPTETLQETQYF. CDR3 DNA sequence: TGTGCCAGCATTCCGACAGAGACGTTACAAGAGACCCAGTACTTC.

The chain links TRBV13 to TRBJ2-2; 9 bases match TRBD1. Unmatched junction bases numbered 2, after V lost 5 bases and J lost 1 base. This CDR3 region has 15 residues. Germline V gives CDR1 PRHDT, CDR2 FYEKMQ (reference sequence). The CDR3 is CASSRGQGNTGELFF. In DNA, the CDR3 is TGTGCCAGCAGCCGGGGACAGGGGAACACCGGGGAGCTGTTTTTT.

The rearrangement joins TRBV18 to TRBJ2-2; 9 bases agree with TRBD1. CDR3 length: 15 amino acids. Trimming cost V 2 bases and J 4 bases; bases outside gene matches: 2. Germline V gene data show CDR1 as KGHSH and CDR2 as LQKENI. The CDR3 protein is CASSPGTGPTGELFF. The CDR3 DNA sequence: TGTGCCAGCTCACCAGGGACAGGGCCCACCGGGGAGCTGTTTTTT.

The J gene is TRBJ1-2, the V gene TRBV15; 8 bases line up with TRBD1. CDR3 size: 14 residues. Germline-derived CDR1 and CDR2 are LNHNV and YYDKDF (reference sequence). V trimming: 3 bases; J trimming: 3 bases; junction bases outside the gene matches: 3. CDR3 DNA: TGTGCCACCAGCAGGACAGGGGCTGACTATGGCTACACCTTC. Translation gives CATSRTGADYGYTF.

This clone showed up just once. CDR3 amino acids: CASSSLGGGQETQYF. The DNA of the CDR3 is TGTGCCAGCAGCTCCTTGGGCGGGGGGCAAGAGACCCAGTACTTC. The chain has TRBV11-3 and TRBJ2-5; 8 nucleotides line up with TRBD2. V lost 4 bases to trimming and J lost 2 bases; unmatched junction nucleotides: 6. Germline CDR1 SGHNT, CDR2 YENEEA. The CDR3 is made up of 15 amino acids.

The chain recombines TRBV28 with TRBJ1-5; D is unresolved. V gave up 3 bases and J gave up 1 base, with 10 bases separating them. The germline CDR1 and CDR2 sequences are MDHEN and SYDVKM. This CDR3 has 15 residues. The CDR3 DNA sequence: TGTGCCAGCAGTTTTAACGGGAAAAGCAATCAGCCCCAGCATTTT. It is translated as CASSFNGKSNQPQHF.

V is TRBV2 and J is TRBJ2-1; 10 positions match TRBD2. CDR1 and CDR2 from the germline V gene are SNHLY and FYNNEI. This CDR3 is built from 15 residues. V gave up 1 base and J gave up 4 bases; unmatched junction bases: 1. The CDR3 bases are TGTGCCAGCAGTGAAGGGACTAGCGGATACAATGAGCAGTTCTTC. The encoded protein is CASSEGTSGYNEQFF.

The gene calls are TRBV30 and TRBJ2-2; D gene uncertain. V was pared by 4 bases and J by 6 bases, with 9 bases between. Germline CDR1 reads GTSNPN; CDR2 reads SVGIG (reference sequence). The CDR3 runs 12 residues. CDR3 nucleotides: TGTGCCTGGACCCTTGGCCCCGGGGAGCTGTTTTTT. This codes for CAWTLGPGELFF. The variable domain in full, completed from reference TRBV30 and TRBJ2-2, reads SQTIHQWPATLVQPVGSPLSLECTVEGTSNPNLYWYRQAAGRGLQLLFYSVGIGQISSEVPQNLSASRPQDRQFILSSKKLLLSDSGFYLCAWTLGPGELFFGEGSRLTVL.

The gene calls are TRBV30 and TRBJ2-7; 8 bases match TRBD2. With V trimmed by 0 bases and J by 6 bases, 4 bases remained unmatched. This CDR3 comprises 13 residues. Germline V gene data show CDR1 as GTSNPN and CDR2 as SVGIG (reference sequence). CDR3 DNA: TGTGCCTGGAGTGTGGCGGGGGGCGCCGAGCAGTACTTC. The encoded protein is CAWSVAGGAEQYF.

The chain links TRBV5-5 to TRBJ2-7, with 11 nucleotides matching TRBD1. The J segment lost 4 bases and the V segment lost 4 bases, leaving 1 base of the junction unmatched. CDR1 and CDR2 from the germline V gene are SGHKS and YYEKEE (reference sequence). The CDR3 length is 13 residues. CDR3 sequence: CASSGQGAYEQYF. In DNA form, the CDR3 reads TGTGCCAGCAGCGGACAGGGGGCTTACGAGCAGTACTTC. The whole variable domain, filled in from reference TRBV5-5 and TRBJ2-7, reads DAGVTQSPTHLIKTRGQQVTLRCSPISGHKSVSWYQQVLGQGPQFIFQYYEKEERGRGNFPDRFSARQFPNYSSELNVNALLLGDSALYLCASSGQGAYEQYFGPGTRLTVT.

The V and J genes are TRBV3-1 (or the pseudogene TRBV3-2) and TRBJ1-1; D unclear. V lost 3 bases, J lost 5 bases, and 16 bases lay in between. Germline CDR1 is LGHDT and CDR2 is YNNKEL (reference sequence). CDR3 length equals 15 residues. The CDR3: CASSHPYGRNTEAFF. DNA for the CDR3: TGTGCCAGCAGCCACCCCTACGGGAGGAATACTGAAGCTTTCTTT.

The chain employs TRBV3-1 (or the pseudogene TRBV3-2) and TRBJ1-3; D call uncertain. The CDR3 runs 15 residues. Trimming removed 0 bases at V and 3 bases at J, with 9 bases between. The V gene's germline CDR1 is LGHDT and CDR2 YNNKEL (reference sequence). The CDR3 protein is CASSQESVFGNTIYF. In nucleotides, the CDR3 is TGTGCCAGCAGCCAAGAGAGTGTATTTGGAAACACCATATATTTT.

The CDR3, as DNA: TGCGCCAGCAGCTTGGGCGATTTAGCGGGAGGGACCTACGAGCAGTACTTC. Translated, it gives CASSLGDLAGGTYEQYF. V usage is TRBV5-1 and J usage is TRBJ2-7; 11 nucleotides line up with TRBD2. Trimming cost V 0 bases and J 2 bases; bases outside gene matches: 7. The V gene's germline CDR1 is SGHRS and CDR2 YFSETQ. The CDR3 extends over 17 amino acids.

This chain joins TRBV12-3 or TRBV12-4 and TRBJ1-1; the D is unclear. V lost 3 bases and J lost 4, with 9 bases in between. There are 13 residues in the CDR3. CDR3 nucleotide sequence: TGTGCCAGCAGTTTTCAACTTTCCACTGAAGCTTTCTTT. Residues: CASSFQLSTEAFF.

The chain couples TRBV28 to TRBJ1-5; D not certain. This CDR3 spans 14 amino acids. V shed 10 bases and J shed 0 bases, with 13 bases lying between them. Looked up from germline, CDR1 is MDHEN and CDR2 is SYDVKM. CDR3 residues: CAIGRGNSNQPQHF. CDR3 nucleotide sequence: TGTGCCATCGGCCGGGGAAATAGCAATCAGCCCCAGCATTTT.

The V call is TRBV19, the J call TRBJ2-3; TRBD2 matches 8 bases. The CDR3 runs to 16 residues. V was pared by 5 bases and J by 2 bases, with 9 bases of the junction left unmatched. From germline, CDR1 is LNHDA and CDR2 SQIVND (reference sequence). In DNA form, the CDR3 reads TGTGCCAGTAGTCCCGGGACTAGTCCCTTCACAGATACGCAGTATTTT. Residues: CASSPGTSPFTDTQYF.

The rearrangement uses TRBV28 and TRBJ1-6, with 12 bases that match TRBD1. V gave up 5 bases and J gave up 7 bases; unmatched junction bases: 3. The CDR3 consists of 15 residues. CDR1 is MDHEN, CDR2 SYDVKM, per germline. For the CDR3, the DNA is TGTGCCAGCAGTCCGGGACAGGGGGCCAATTCACCCCTCCACTTT. Translated: CASSPGQGANSPLHF.

This chain connects TRBV18 to TRBJ2-2; possibly TRBD2 for D (6 bases). The CDR3 has 17 residues. The germline V and J ends were trimmed by 3 bases and 4 bases, with 18 bases remaining between them. Per the germline V gene, CDR1 is KGHSH and CDR2 is LQKENI. Here the CDR3 reads CASSPLKLLASTGELFF. Written as DNA, the CDR3 is TGTGCCAGCTCACCTCTAAAGTTGCTAGCGAGCACCGGGGAGCTGTTTTTT.

This chain links TRBV5-1 with TRBJ1-1; TRBD1 aligns across 11 bases. Germline CDR1 reads SGHRS; CDR2 reads YFSETQ. Unmatched junction bases numbered 13, after V lost 4 bases and J lost 5 bases. The CDR3 covers 17 residues. DNA for the CDR3: TGCGCCAGCAGCCTACGAAGGGCGGGACAGGGGGTAACTGAAGCTTTCTTT. Its protein is CASSLRRAGQGVTEAFF.

This chain connects TRBV2 to TRBJ2-7; TRBD1 matches 9 bases. The ends lost 6 bases at V and 2 bases at J; junction bases unmatched: 8. The germline CDR1 and CDR2 sequences are SNHLY and FYNNEI. The CDR3 is 15 residues long. The CDR3 DNA sequence: TGTGCCAGCAGATCGTCGGGACAGGGACCCTACGAGCAGTACTTC. Translated, it gives CASRSSGQGPYEQYF.

This clone turned up a few times. The genes are TRBV4-2 and TRBJ1-2; the D is unclear. With 3 bases removed from V and 0 bases from J, the gap between germline ends came to 5 bases. The CDR3 contains 13 residues. The germline V gene has CDR1 LGHNA and CDR2 YNFKEQ. Here the CDR3 reads CASSQRANYGYTF. The CDR3 nucleotides read TGTGCCAGCAGCCAGAGAGCTAACTATGGCTACACCTTC.

J is TRBJ1-6 and V is TRBV19, with 8 bases matching TRBD1. Germline V gene lookup returns CDR1 LNHDA and CDR2 SQIVND (reference sequence). The CDR3 is 14 amino acids. The junction had 4 bases not matched to a gene; V was cut back by 5 bases and J by 7 bases. CDR3 in amino acids: CASSPGGGNSPLHF. Written as DNA, the CDR3 is TGTGCCAGTAGTCCAGGGGGCGGAAATTCACCCCTCCACTTT. Based on the CDR3 plus reference TRBV19 and TRBJ1-6, the full variable domain is DGGITQSPKYLFRKEGQNVTLSCEQNLNHDAMYWYRQDPGQGLRLIYYSQIVNDFQKGDIAEGYSVSREKKESFPLTVTSAQKNPTAFYLCASSPGGGNSPLHFGNGTRLTVT.